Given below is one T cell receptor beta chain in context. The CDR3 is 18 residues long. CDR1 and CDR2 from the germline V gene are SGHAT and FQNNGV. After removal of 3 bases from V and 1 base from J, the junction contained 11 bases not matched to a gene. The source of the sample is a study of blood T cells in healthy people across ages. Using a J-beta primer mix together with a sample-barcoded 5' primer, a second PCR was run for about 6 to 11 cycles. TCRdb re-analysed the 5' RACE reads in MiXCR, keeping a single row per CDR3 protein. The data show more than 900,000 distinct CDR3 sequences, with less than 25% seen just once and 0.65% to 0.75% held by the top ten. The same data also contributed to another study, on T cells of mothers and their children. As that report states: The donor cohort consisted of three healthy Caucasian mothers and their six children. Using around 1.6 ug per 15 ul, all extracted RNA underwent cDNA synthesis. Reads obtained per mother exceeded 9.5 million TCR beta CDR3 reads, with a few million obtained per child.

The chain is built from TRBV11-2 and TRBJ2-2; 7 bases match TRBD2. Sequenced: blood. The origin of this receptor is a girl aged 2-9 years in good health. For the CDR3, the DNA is TGTGCCAGCAGCTTTAGTTTGGGTCAGCGGGAGAACACCGGGGAGCTGTTTTTT. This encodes CASSFSLGQRENTGELFF.